This T cell receptor (beta chain) was identified in a study of blood T cell repertoires in COVID-19. About the research overall: Both acute and convalescent COVID-19 samples were obtained from the United States, Italy and Spain. PBMCs, B-cell-depleted T cells, or T cells were the source of the cDNA or gDNA that made up the material.

Trimming pared 0 bases from V and 7 bases from J, leaving 12 bases between. Per germline, CDR1 SNHLY and CDR2 FYNNEI. CDR3 length equals 14 residues. Original processing methods: By means of reference gene primer amplification, nucleated cell counts were estimated. Generated by immunoSEQ multiplex PCR, the TCRdb table keeps only in-frame clones and is missing some. Clonal size and the V and J genes are those of that table, whereas D and trimming came from the DNA. Of a few hundred thousand clones in the sample, 70% to 90% were seen once. Participants classified as exposed had met a COVID-19 case within 2 weeks before study entry.

The TCR was taken from a woman in her forties or fifties who had been exposed to COVID-19. The J gene is TRBJ1-2, the V gene TRBV2; D may be TRBD1 (5 bases). The sequencing input was PBMCs or T cells enriched from blood (not recorded which). The CDR3 DNA follows: TGTGCCAGCAGTGAAGCGGGAGGGGCTGGTGGCTACACCTTC. Encoded protein: CASSEAGGAGGYTF.